This TCR beta chain is drawn from a study of T cell responses to AZD1222 COVID-19 vaccine. Libraries were prepared by immunoSEQ multiplex PCR; TCRdb keeps only in-frame clonotypes and omits some of them. The sample shows 80,000 to 100,000 clones, about 89% of them seen only once. V shed 8 bases and J 5 bases; nucleotides not matched to a gene: 10. CDR1 MNHEY and CDR2 SMNVEV come from the germline V gene (reference sequence). CDR3 length: 14 residues. This clone was seen a single time. Its antigen remains unknown. Findings and caveats of the study: The study found vaccine-associated CD4 TCRs spanning spike, dominant at 160-218 and 743-854. Mostly white British, mostly female donors; authors suggested clonal diversity may be underestimated. Samples come after the peak T cell response, not at day 14. Elevations in Spike-specific TCR breadth and depth followed administration of two AZD1222 doses.

This rearrangement joins TRBV27 to TRBJ1-1; TRBD1 aligns across 8 bases. Sequencing was performed on peripheral blood, taken on day 0 of AZD1222 vaccination. The TCR sequence derives from an adult in good health. The CDR3 DNA sequence: TGTGCCAGCGGAAACAGGGACAGGCGGACTGAAGCTTTCTTT. It specifies CASGNRDRRTEAFF.